The rows below give T cell receptor beta chains drawn from one sample of a study of blood T cell repertoires in COVID-19. Sequencing was performed with immunoSEQ multiplex PCR; in TCRdb, only in-frame clones are kept and a portion is missing. The table has about 240,000 clones, approximately 86% seen once; the top ten hold approximately 7.6%. The sample taken for sequencing was peripheral blood. These TCRs come from a man in his sixties who had recovered from COVID-19. CDR3s include the opening cysteine and the closing phenylalanine or tryptophan. D genes are given only for firm matches. Rows give clone size only sometimes, using once, few, many, or a class for an expanded clone.

j_gene	v_gene	d_gene	abundance	CDR3aa	CDR3nt
TRBJ1-1	TRBV9	-	once	CASRDTSTEAFF	TGTGCCAGCAGGGACACGAGCACTGAAGCTTTCTTT
TRBJ1-2	TRBV5-1	TRBD1	-	CASSEQGFGYGYTF	TGCGCCAGCAGCGAACAGGGGTTTGGCTATGGCTACACCTTC
TRBJ1-6	TRBV4-2	-	few	CASSQDLQGRGSPLHF	TGTGCCAGCAGCCAAGATTTACAGGGAAGGGGTTCACCCCTCCACTTT
TRBJ1-1	TRBV5-1	TRBD1	-	CASSIGQGHTEAFF	TGCGCCAGCAGCATCGGACAGGGGCACACTGAAGCTTTCTTT
TRBJ2-2	TRBV5-1	TRBD2	-	CASRFGGGDTGELFF	TGCGCCAGCAGGTTCGGCGGGGGGGACACCGGGGAGCTGTTTTTT
TRBJ2-7	TRBV4-1	TRBD1	-	CASSQDQGAAYEQYF	TGCGCCAGCAGCCAAGATCAGGGGGCCGCCTACGAGCAGTACTTC
TRBJ2-3	TRBV12-3/TRBV12-4	TRBD2	-	CASSSGRGTQYF	TGTGCCAGCAGTTCTGGGAGGGGTACGCAGTATTTT
TRBJ1-2	TRBV12-5	-	-	CASGLVPGFSYGYTF	TGTGCTAGTGGTTTGGTCCCAGGTTTTAGCTATGGCTACACCTTC
TRBJ2-1	TRBV9	TRBD2	few	CASSGGGADEQFF	TGTGCCAGCAGCGGCGGGGGGGCCGATGAGCAGTTCTTC
TRBJ2-2	TRBV5-6	TRBD2	-	CASSFLAGGPDTGELFF	TGTGCCAGCAGCTTCCTCGCGGGGGGGCCTGACACCGGGGAGCTGTTTTTT
TRBJ1-4	TRBV2	TRBD1	-	CASSRYRGTNEKLFF	TGTGCCAGCAGTCGCTACAGGGGAACTAATGAAAAACTGTTTTTT
TRBJ2-3	TRBV7-2	-	-	CASSLAIRASDTQYF	TGTGCCAGCAGCCTCGCCATCAGGGCGTCAGATACGCAGTATTTT
TRBJ1-1	TRBV6-5	-	-	CASSSTVNTEAFF	TGTGCCAGCAGTTCTACAGTGAACACTGAAGCTTTCTTT
TRBJ1-2	TRBV9	-	-	CASSVGSGFGGGYTF	TGTGCCAGCAGCGTAGGTTCGGGTTTCGGTGGCGGCTACACCTTC
TRBJ2-7	TRBV29-1	TRBD1	-	CSVKTGGGMGDEQYF	TGCAGCGTCAAGACAGGGGGAGGCATGGGTGACGAGCAGTACTTC
TRBJ2-2	TRBV13	TRBD1	-	CASSLAGTGGTGELFF	TGTGCCAGCAGCTTAGCTGGGACAGGGGGAACCGGGGAGCTGTTTTTT
TRBJ1-5	TRBV18	TRBD1	-	CASSPQGAVSNQPQHF	TGTGCCAGCTCACCACAGGGGGCGGTTAGCAATCAGCCCCAGCATTTT
TRBJ1-6	TRBV2	TRBD1	-	CAFSPSGTGGGSYNSPLHF	TGTGCCTTCTCTCCGTCCGGGACAGGTGGGGGAAGCTATAATTCACCCCTCCACTTT
TRBJ1-2	TRBV9	-	few	CASSVGGDGYTF	TGTGCCAGCAGCGTCGGAGGGGACGGCTACACCTTC
TRBJ1-4	TRBV5-1	-	-	CASSLVPGSDEKLFF	TGCGCCAGCAGCTTGGTTCCGGGTTCAGATGAAAAACTGTTTTTT
TRBJ2-7	TRBV27	TRBD1	-	CASNRWGLTGSAYEQYF	TGTGCCAGCAACCGTTGGGGTTTGACAGGGTCTGCCTACGAGCAGTACTTC
TRBJ2-5	TRBV6-1	-	-	CASSEPFPAQYF	TGTGCCAGCAGTGAGCCTTTTCCGGCCCAGTACTTC
TRBJ1-4	TRBV3-1/TRBV3-2	-	-	CASRKTVTNEKLFF	TGTGCCAGCAGAAAAACAGTAACTAATGAAAAACTGTTTTTT
TRBJ1-2	TRBV29-1	TRBD1	-	CSVATGVDGYTF	TGCAGCGTAGCGACAGGGGTTGATGGCTACACCTTC
TRBJ2-5	TRBV24-1	TRBD2	once	CATSDPVTSGGGQGETQYF	TGTGCCACCAGTGATCCCGTGACTAGCGGGGGAGGGCAGGGGGAGACCCAGTACTTC
TRBJ1-5	TRBV7-9	TRBD1	-	CASSLVGQGGNQPQHF	TGTGCCAGCAGCTTAGTAGGACAGGGTGGCAATCAGCCCCAGCATTTT
TRBJ1-2	TRBV12-3/TRBV12-4	-	few	CASSFQDTGGYTF	TGTGCCAGCAGTTTCCAGGATACCGGAGGCTACACCTTC
TRBJ2-5	TRBV5-1	TRBD1	once	CASSLTVGQGRGETQYF	TGCGCCAGCAGCTTGACGGTAGGACAGGGAAGGGGAGAGACCCAGTACTTC
TRBJ2-3	TRBV6-5	TRBD1	-	CASEGGPTDTQYF	TGTGCCAGCGAAGGGGGCCCCACAGATACGCAGTATTTT
TRBJ2-1	TRBV2	-	-	CASRPRDKGNNEQFF	TGTGCCAGCAGGCCCAGGGATAAAGGTAACAATGAGCAGTTCTTC
TRBJ2-3	TRBV4-1	TRBD1	-	CASSPRGLVTDTQYF	TGCGCCAGCAGCCCTAGGGGGCTAGTCACAGATACGCAGTATTTT
TRBJ1-5	TRBV28	-	-	CASRGPHNQPQHF	TGTGCCAGCAGGGGGCCTCACAATCAGCCCCAGCATTTT
TRBJ1-2	TRBV13	-	-	CASSPRDGRYGYTF	TGTGCCAGCAGCCCGCGGGACGGTCGCTATGGCTACACCTTC
TRBJ2-7	TRBV2	TRBD1	once	CASSGQGATYEQYF	TGTGCCAGCAGTGGACAGGGGGCCACCTACGAGCAGTACTTC
TRBJ1-2	TRBV18	-	-	CASSPRGGYGYTF	TGTGCCAGCTCACCACGCGGGGGCTATGGCTACACCTTC
TRBJ1-1	TRBV5-1	-	once	CASSSGSGGTEAFF	TGCGCCAGCAGCTCGGGGTCTGGCGGCACTGAAGCTTTCTTT
TRBJ2-3	TRBV11-3	TRBD2	-	CASSLGRLAGPSTDTQYF	TGTGCCAGCAGCTTAGGTCGCCTAGCGGGACCTAGCACAGATACGCAGTATTTT
TRBJ1-1	TRBV19	-	-	CASSFNRNTEAFF	TGTGCCAGTAGTTTCAACAGGAACACTGAAGCTTTCTTT
TRBJ2-7	TRBV19	TRBD2	-	CASSRLAGTYEQYF	TGTGCCAGTAGTAGACTAGCGGGGACCTACGAGCAGTACTTC
TRBJ2-1	TRBV5-5	-	-	CASSLRAIGQFF	TGTGCCAGCAGCCTACGAGCAATCGGGCAGTTCTTC
TRBJ2-2	TRBV2	-	-	CASSGLQGTGELFF	TGTGCCAGCAGCGGCCTCCAGGGCACCGGGGAGCTGTTTTTT
TRBJ1-2	TRBV6-1	-	-	CASSEIGHAGYTF	TGTGCCAGCAGTGAAATTGGGCATGCCGGCTACACCTTC
TRBJ2-7	TRBV2	-	-	CASILRETSYEQYF	TGTGCCAGCATTCTCAGGGAAACGTCCTACGAGCAGTACTTC
TRBJ2-3	TRBV7-2	-	-	CASSPSRLYSTDTQYF	TGTGCCAGCAGCCCCTCGAGACTCTATAGCACAGATACGCAGTATTTT
TRBJ1-5	TRBV6-1	TRBD1	many	CASSERVLGTGSNQPQHF	TGTGCCAGCAGTGAACGGGTGTTAGGGACAGGGAGCAATCAGCCCCAGCATTTT
TRBJ1-2	TRBV7-2	-	-	CASSLGSETNYGYTF	TGTGCCAGCAGCTTAGGGTCAGAAACTAACTATGGCTACACCTTC
TRBJ2-2	TRBV5-1	-	-	CASSLVPTRAGELFF	TGCGCCAGCAGCTTGGTGCCGACTAGGGCCGGGGAGCTGTTTTTT
TRBJ2-7	TRBV27	-	-	CASSRDRAGEQYF	TGTGCCAGCAGTCGAGACAGGGCGGGGGAGCAGTACTTC
TRBJ2-1	TRBV1	-	-	CTRTSSICGTGNKDEQFF	TGCACCAGAACCTCTTCGATCTGTGGGACAGGGAATAAGGATGAGCAGTTCTTC
TRBJ1-1	TRBV7-8	-	-	CASSSGTQNTEAFF	TGTGCCAGCAGTTCCGGGACACAGAACACTGAAGCTTTCTTT
TRBJ2-1	TRBV27	-	-	CASSSGGLYLEEQFF	TGTGCCAGCAGTTCCGGGGGGCTCTACCTAGAGGAGCAGTTCTTC
TRBJ1-5	TRBV18	TRBD1	-	CASSQGQGLYQPQHF	TGTGCCAGCTCACAGGGACAGGGTCTGTATCAGCCCCAGCATTTT
TRBJ2-3	TRBV10-3	TRBD2	-	CAISGGASGVPSTQYF	TGTGCCATCAGTGGAGGGGCTAGCGGGGTTCCGAGTACGCAGTATTTT